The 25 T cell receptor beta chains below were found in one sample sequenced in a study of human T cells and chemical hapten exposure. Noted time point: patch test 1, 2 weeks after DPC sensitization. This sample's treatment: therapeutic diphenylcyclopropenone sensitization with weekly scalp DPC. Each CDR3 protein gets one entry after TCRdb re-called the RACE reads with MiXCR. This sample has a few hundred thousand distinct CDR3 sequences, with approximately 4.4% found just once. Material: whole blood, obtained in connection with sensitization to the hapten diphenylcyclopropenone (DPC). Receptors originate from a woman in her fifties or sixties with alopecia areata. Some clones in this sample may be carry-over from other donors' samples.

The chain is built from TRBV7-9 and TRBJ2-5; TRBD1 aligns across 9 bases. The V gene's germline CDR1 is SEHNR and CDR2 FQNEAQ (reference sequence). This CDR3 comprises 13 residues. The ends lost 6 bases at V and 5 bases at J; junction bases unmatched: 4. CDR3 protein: CASSYRGLETQYF. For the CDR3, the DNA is TGTGCCAGCAGTTACAGGGGGCTGGAGACCCAGTACTTC.

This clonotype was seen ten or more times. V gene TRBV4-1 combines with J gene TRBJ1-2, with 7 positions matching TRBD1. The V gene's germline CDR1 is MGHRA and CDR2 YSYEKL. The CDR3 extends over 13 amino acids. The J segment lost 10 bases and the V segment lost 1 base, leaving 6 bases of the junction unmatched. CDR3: CASSQVAGGFYTF. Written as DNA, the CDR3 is TGCGCCAGCAGCCAAGTGGCAGGGGGATTCTACACCTTC.

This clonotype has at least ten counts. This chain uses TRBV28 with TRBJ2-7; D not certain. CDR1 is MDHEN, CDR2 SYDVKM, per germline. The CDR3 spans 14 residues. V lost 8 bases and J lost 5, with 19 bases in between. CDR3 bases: TGTGCCAGCTCCCGGAACCTCGGACGAGACGAGCAGTACTTC. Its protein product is CASSRNLGRDEQYF.

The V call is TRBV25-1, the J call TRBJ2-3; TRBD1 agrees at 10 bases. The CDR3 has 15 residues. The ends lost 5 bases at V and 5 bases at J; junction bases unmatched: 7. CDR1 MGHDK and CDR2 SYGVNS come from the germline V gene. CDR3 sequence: CASSTRQGARDTQYF. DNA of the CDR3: TGTGCCAGCAGTACTCGACAGGGGGCGAGAGATACGCAGTATTTT.

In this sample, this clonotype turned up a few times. The CDR3 sequence is CSARPGTGLGEKLFF. The CDR3 nucleotides are TGCAGTGCTAGACCCGGGACAGGGTTGGGTGAAAAACTGTTTTTT. The J gene is TRBJ1-4, the V gene TRBV20-1, with 9 bases that match TRBD1. Germline CDR1 DFQATT, CDR2 SNEGSKA (reference sequence). The CDR3 totals 15 residues. The ends lost 2 bases at V and 7 bases at J; junction bases unmatched: 8.

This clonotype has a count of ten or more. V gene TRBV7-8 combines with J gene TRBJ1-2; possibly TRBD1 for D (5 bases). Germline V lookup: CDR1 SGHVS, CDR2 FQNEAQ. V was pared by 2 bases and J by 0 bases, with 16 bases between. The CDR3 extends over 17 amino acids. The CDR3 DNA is TGTGCCAGCAGCTTAAACGCCCTCCTAGGGGCTAACTATGGCTACACCTTC. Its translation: CASSLNALLGANYGYTF. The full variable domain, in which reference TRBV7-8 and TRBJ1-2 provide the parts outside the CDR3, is GAGVSQSPRYKVAKRGQDVALRCDPISGHVSLFWYQQALGQGPEFLTYFQNEAQLDKSGLPSDRFFAERPEGSVSTLKIQRTQQEDSAVYLCASSLNALLGANYGYTFGSGTRLTVV.

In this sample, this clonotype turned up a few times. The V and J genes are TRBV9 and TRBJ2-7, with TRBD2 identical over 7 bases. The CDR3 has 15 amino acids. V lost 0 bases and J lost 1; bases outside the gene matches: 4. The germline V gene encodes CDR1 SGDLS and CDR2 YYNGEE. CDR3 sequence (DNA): TGTGCCAGCAGCGTAGTTTCGGGGGGATCCTACGAGCAGTACTTC. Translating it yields CASSVVSGGSYEQYF.

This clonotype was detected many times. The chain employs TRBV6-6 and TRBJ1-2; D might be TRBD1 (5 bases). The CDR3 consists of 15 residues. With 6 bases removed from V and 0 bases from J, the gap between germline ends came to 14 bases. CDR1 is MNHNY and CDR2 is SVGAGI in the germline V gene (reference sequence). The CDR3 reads CASRSGRGANYGYTF. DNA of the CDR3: TGTGCCAGCAGATCCGGGAGGGGCGCTAACTATGGCTACACCTTC.

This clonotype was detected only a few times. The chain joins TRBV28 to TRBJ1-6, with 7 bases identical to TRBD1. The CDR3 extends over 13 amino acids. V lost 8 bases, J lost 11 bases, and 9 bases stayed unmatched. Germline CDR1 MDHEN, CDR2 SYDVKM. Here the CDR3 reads CASSRTGATPLHF. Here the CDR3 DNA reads TGTGCCAGCTCCCGGACAGGAGCAACACCCCTCCACTTT.

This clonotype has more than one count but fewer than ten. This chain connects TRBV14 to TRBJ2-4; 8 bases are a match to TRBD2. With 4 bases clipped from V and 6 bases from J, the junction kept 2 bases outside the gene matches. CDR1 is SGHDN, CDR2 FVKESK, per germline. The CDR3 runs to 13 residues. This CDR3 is CASSPGGPNIQYF. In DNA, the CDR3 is TGTGCCAGCAGCCCGGGGGGGCCAAACATTCAGTACTTC.

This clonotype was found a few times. In nucleotides, the CDR3 is TGTGCCAGCAGCCCCCCAGGGTATGCAGATACGCAGTATTTT. Residues: CASSPPGYADTQYF. The chain has TRBV7-8 and TRBJ2-3, with a tentative D call TRBD1 (5 bases). This CDR3 comprises 14 residues. V shed 5 bases and J shed 4 bases, with 13 bases lying between them. The germline V gene has CDR1 SGHVS and CDR2 FQNEAQ.

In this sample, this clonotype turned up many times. This CDR3 reads CASSLAPRTGFYNSPLHF. CDR3 DNA: TGTGCCAGCAGTTTAGCCCCTAGGACGGGCTTCTATAATTCACCCCTCCACTTT. This chain uses TRBV27 with TRBJ1-6, with D uncertain. The CDR3 covers 18 residues. Germline assignment: CDR1 MNHEY and CDR2 SMNVEV (reference sequence). Trimming took off 2 bases at V and 3 bases at J, with 17 bases between the two ends.

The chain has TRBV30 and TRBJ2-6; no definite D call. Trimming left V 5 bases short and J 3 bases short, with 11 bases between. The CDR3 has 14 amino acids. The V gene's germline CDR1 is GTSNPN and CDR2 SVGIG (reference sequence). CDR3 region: CAWGKGHGANVLTF. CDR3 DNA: TGTGCCTGGGGTAAGGGTCATGGGGCCAACGTCCTGACTTTC.

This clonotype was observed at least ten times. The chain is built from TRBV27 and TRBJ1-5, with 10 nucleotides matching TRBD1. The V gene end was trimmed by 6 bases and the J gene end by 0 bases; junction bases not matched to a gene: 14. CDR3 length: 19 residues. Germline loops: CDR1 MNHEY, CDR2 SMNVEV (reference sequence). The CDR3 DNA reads TGTGCCAGCAGCCCGCTGGGACAGGGGCTCCCCTATAGCAATCAGCCCCAGCATTTT. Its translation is CASSPLGQGLPYSNQPQHF.

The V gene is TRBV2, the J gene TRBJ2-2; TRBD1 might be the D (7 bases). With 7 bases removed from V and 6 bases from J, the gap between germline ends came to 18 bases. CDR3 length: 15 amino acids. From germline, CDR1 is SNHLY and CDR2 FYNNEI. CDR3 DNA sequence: TGTGCCAGCAAGTTGTCCCAGGGGGGATCCGGGGAGCTGTTTTTT. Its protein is CASKLSQGGSGELFF.

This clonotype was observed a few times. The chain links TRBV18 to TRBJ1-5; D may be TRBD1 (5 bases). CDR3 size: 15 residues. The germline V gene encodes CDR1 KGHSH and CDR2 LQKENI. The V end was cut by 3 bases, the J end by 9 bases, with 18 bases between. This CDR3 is CASSPYRDRLTPQHF. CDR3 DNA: TGTGCCAGCTCACCTTACCGGGACCGCCTAACGCCCCAGCATTTT.

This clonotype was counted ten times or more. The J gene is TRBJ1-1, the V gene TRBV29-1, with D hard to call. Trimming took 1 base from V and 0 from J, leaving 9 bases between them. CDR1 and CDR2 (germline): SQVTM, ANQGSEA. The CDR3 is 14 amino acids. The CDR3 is CSVEGLVMNTEAFF. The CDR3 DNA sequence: TGCAGCGTTGAAGGATTAGTCATGAACACTGAAGCTTTCTTT.

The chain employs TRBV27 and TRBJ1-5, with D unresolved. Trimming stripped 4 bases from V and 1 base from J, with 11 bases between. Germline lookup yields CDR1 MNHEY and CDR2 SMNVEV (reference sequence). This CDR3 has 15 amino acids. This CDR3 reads CASSSRSESNQPQHF. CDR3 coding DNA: TGTGCCAGCAGTTCGAGGAGCGAGAGCAATCAGCCCCAGCATTTT.

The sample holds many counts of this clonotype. In nucleotides, the CDR3 is TGTGCCAGCAGTTACTCGACACTAACTGAAGCTTTCTTT. Amino acids: CASSYSTLTEAFF. This rearrangement joins TRBV6-2 or TRBV6-3 to TRBJ1-1; no clear D. Germline CDR1 reads MNHEY; CDR2 reads SVGEGT. V lost 0 bases and J lost 5, with 7 bases in between. This CDR3 has 13 amino acids.

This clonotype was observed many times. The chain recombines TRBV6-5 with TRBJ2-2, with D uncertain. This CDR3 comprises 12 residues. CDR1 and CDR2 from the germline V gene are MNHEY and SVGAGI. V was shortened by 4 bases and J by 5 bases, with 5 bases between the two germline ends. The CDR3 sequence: CASSFRTGELFF. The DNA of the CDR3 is TGTGCCAGCAGTTTTAGGACCGGGGAGCTGTTTTTT.

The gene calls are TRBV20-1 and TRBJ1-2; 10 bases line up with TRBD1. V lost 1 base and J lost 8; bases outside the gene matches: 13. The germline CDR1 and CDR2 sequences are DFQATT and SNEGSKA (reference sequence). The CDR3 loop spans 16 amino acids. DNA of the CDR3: TGCAGTGCTAGAGGTAATGGGAGACAGGGGGCGCGGGGCTACACCTTC. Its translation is CSARGNGRQGARGYTF.

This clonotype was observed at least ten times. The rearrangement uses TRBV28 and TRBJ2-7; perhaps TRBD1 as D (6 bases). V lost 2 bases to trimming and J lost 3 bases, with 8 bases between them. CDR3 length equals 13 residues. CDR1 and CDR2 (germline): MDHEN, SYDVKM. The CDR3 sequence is CASSLHRVYEQYF. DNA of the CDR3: TGTGCCAGCAGTTTACACAGGGTCTACGAGCAGTACTTC.

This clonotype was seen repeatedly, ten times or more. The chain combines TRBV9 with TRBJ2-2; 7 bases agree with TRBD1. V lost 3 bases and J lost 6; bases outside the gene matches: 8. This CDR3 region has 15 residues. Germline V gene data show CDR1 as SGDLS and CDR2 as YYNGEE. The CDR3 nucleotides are TGTGCCAGCAGCGGATCGACAGGGCTATCCGGGGAGCTGTTTTTT. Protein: CASSGSTGLSGELFF.

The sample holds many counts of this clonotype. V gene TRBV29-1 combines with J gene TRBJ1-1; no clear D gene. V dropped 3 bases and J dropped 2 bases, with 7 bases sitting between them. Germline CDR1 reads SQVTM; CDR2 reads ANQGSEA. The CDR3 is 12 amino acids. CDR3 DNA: TGCAGCGTTGACAGGTCCAACACTGAAGCTTTCTTT. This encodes CSVDRSNTEAFF.

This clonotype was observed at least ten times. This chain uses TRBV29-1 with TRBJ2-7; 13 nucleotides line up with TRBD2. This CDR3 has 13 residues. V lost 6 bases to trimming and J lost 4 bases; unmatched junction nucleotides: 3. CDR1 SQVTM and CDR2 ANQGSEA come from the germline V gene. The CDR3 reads CSVPGLAGYEQYF. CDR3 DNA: TGCAGCGTACCGGGACTAGCGGGGTACGAGCAGTACTTC.